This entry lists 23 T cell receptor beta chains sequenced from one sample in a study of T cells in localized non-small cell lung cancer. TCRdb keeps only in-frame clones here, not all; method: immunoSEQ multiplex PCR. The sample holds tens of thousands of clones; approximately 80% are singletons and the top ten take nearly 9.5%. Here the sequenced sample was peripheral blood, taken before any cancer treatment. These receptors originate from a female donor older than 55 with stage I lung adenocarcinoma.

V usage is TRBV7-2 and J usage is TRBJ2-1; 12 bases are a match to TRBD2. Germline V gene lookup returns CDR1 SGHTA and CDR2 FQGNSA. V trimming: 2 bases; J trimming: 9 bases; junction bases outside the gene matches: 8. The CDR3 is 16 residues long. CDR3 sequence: CASSLMPSGGAGEQFF. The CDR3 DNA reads TGTGCCAGCAGCTTAATGCCTAGCGGGGGGGCCGGTGAGCAGTTCTTC.

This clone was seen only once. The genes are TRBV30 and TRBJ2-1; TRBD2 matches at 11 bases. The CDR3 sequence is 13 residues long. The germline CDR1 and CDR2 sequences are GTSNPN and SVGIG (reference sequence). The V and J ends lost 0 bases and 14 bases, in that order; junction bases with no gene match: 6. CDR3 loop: CAWSVLSGRDEFF. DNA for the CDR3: TGTGCCTGGAGTGTGCTTAGCGGGAGGGATGAGTTCTTC.

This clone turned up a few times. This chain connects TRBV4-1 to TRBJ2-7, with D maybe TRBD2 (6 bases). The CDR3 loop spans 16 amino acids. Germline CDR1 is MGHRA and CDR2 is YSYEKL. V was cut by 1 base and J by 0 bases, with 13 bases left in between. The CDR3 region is CASSQVEGFYSYEQYF. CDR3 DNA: TGCGCCAGCAGCCAAGTGGAGGGGTTCTACTCCTACGAGCAGTACTTC.

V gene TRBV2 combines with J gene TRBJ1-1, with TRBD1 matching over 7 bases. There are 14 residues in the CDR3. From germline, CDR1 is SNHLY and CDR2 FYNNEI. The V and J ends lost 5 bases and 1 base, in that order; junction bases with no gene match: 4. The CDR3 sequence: CASSFWTGNTEAFF. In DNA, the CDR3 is TGTGCCAGCAGTTTCTGGACAGGGAACACTGAAGCTTTCTTT.

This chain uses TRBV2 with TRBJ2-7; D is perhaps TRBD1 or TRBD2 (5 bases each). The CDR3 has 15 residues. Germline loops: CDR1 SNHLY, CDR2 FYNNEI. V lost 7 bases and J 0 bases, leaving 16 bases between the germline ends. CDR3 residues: CASTPPGPASYEQYF. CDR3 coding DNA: TGTGCCAGCACTCCCCCGGGACCCGCCTCCTACGAGCAGTACTTC.

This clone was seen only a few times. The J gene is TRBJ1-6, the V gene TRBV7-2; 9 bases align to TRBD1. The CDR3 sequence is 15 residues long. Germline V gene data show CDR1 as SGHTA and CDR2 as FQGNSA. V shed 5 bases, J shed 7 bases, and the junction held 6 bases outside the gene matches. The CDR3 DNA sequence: TGTGCCAGCAGCCTCGGACAGGGGAAGAATTCACCCCTCCACTTT. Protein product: CASSLGQGKNSPLHF.

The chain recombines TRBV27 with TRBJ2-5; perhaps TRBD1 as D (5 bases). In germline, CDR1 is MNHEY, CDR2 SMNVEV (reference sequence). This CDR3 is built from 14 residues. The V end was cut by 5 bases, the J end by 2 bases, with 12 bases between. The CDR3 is CASSIGHIQETQYF. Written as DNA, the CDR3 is TGTGCCAGCAGTATCGGACACATACAAGAGACCCAGTACTTC.

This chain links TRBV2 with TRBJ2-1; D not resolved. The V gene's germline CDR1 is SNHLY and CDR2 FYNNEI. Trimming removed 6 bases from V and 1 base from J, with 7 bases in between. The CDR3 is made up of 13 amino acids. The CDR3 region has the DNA TGTGCCAGCAGGAAGGATTCCTACAATGAGCAGTTCTTC. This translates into CASRKDSYNEQFF.

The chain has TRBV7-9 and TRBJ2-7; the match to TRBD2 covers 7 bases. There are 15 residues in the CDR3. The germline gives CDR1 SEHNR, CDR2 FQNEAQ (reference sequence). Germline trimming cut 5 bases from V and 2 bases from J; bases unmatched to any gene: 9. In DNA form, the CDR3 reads TGTGCCAGCAGCCCCCTCGGGGGGTTTACCTACGAGCAGTACTTC. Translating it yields CASSPLGGFTYEQYF.

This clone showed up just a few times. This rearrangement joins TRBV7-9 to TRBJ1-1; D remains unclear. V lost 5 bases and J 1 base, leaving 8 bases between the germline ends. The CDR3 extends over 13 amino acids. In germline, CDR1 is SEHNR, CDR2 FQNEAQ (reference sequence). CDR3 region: CASSRKGNTEAFF. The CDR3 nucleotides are TGTGCCAGCAGCAGGAAGGGGAACACTGAAGCTTTCTTT.

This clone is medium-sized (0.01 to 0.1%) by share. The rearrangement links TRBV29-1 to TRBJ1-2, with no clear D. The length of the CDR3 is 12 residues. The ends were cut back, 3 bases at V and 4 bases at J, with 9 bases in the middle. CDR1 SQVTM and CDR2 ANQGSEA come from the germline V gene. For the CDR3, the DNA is TGCAGCGTTGACTTCCAGAGCTATGGCTACACCTTC. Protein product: CSVDFQSYGYTF.

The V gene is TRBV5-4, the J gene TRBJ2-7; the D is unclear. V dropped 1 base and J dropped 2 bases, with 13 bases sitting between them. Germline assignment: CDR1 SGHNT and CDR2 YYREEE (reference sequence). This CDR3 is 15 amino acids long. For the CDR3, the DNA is TGTGCCAGCAGCTTGAGTGTTACAGATACCTACGAGCAGTACTTC. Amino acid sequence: CASSLSVTDTYEQYF.

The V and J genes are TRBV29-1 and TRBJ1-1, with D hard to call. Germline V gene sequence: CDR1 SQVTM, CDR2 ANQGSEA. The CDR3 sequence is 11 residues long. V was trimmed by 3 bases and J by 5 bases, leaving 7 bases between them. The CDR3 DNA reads TGCAGCGTTGATCAGCGGACTGAAGCTTTCTTT. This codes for CSVDQRTEAFF.

The DNA for the CDR3 is TGTGCCAGCAGGTTCTCAGGGGATAACTATGGCTACACCTTC. Protein product: CASRFSGDNYGYTF. The chain employs TRBV28 and TRBJ1-2, with a weak D call TRBD1 (6 bases). Germline V gives CDR1 MDHEN, CDR2 SYDVKM. CDR3 length: 14 residues. The germline V and J ends were trimmed by 6 bases and 1 base, with 12 bases remaining between them.

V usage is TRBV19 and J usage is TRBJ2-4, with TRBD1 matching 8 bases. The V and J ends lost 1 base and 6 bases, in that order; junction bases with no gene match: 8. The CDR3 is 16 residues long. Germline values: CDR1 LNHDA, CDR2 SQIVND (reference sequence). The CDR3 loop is CASSIGQTGARNIQYF. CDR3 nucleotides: TGTGCCAGTAGTATAGGCCAGACAGGGGCGAGAAACATTCAGTACTTC.

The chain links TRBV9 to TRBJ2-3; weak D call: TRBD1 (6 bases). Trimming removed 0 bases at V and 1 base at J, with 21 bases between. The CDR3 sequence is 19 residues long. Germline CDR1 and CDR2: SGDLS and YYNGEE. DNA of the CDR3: TGTGCCAGCAGCGTAGACGCCCTTCCTACAGGGAGACGCACAGATACGCAGTATTTT. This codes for CASSVDALPTGRRTDTQYF. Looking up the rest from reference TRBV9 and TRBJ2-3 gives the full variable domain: DSGVTQTPKHLITATGQRVTLRCSPRSGDLSVYWYQQSLDQGLQFLIQYYNGEERAKGNILERFSAQQFPDLHSELNLSSLELGDSALYFCASSVDALPTGRRTDTQYFGPGTRLTVL.

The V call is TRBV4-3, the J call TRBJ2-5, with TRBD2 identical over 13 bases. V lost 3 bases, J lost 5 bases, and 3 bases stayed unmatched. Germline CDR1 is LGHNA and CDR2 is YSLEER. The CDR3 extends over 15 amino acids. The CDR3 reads CASSHGLAGVETQYF. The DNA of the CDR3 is TGCGCCAGCAGCCACGGACTAGCGGGGGTGGAGACCCAGTACTTC.

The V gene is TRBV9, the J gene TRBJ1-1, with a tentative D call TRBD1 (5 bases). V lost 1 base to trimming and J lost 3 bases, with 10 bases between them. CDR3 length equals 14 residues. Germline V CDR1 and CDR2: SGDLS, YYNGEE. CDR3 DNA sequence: TGTGCCAGCAGCGTAACCGGGGGTGACACTGAAGCTTTCTTT. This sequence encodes CASSVTGGDTEAFF. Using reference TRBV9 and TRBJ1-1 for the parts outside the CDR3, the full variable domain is DSGVTQTPKHLITATGQRVTLRCSPRSGDLSVYWYQQSLDQGLQFLIQYYNGEERAKGNILERFSAQQFPDLHSELNLSSLELGDSALYFCASSVTGGDTEAFFGQGTRLTVV.

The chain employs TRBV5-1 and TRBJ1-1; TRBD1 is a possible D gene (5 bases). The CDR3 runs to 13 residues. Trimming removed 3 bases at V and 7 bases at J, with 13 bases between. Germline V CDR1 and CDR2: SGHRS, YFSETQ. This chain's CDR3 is CASSYGADNEAFF. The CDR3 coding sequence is TGCGCCAGCAGCTACGGGGCAGACAATGAAGCTTTCTTT.

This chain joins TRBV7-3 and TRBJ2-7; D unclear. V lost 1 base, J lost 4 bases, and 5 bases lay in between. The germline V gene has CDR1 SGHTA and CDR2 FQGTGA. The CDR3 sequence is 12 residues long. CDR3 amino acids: CASSLNGYEQYF. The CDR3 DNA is TGTGCCAGCAGCTTAAACGGATACGAGCAGTACTTC.

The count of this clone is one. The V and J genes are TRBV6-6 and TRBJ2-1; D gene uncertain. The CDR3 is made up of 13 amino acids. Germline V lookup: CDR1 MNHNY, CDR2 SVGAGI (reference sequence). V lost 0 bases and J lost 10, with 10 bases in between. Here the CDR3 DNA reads TGTGCCAGCAGTTACTCGCCCGGGCGCGAGCAGTTCTTC. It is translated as CASSYSPGREQFF.

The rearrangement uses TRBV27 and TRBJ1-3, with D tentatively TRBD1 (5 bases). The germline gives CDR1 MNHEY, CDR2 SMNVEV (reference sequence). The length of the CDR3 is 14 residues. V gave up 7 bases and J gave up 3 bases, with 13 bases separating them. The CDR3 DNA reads TGTGCCAGCATGGGCCGGGGCAGTGGAAACACCATATATTTT. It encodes CASMGRGSGNTIYF.

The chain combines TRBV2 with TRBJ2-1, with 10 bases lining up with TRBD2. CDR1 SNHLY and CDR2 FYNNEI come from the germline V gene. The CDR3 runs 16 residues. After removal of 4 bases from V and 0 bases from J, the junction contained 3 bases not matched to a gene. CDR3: CASSGLAGVSYNEQFF. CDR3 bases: TGTGCCAGCAGTGGGCTAGCGGGGGTCTCCTACAATGAGCAGTTCTTC. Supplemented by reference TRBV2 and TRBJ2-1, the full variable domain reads EPEVTQTPSHQVTQMGQEVILRCVPISNHLYFYWYRQILGQKVEFLVSFYNNEISEKSEIFDDQFSVERPDGSNFTLKIRSTKLEDSAMYFCASSGLAGVSYNEQFFGPGTRLTVL.